This entry lists 16 T cell receptor beta chains sequenced from one sample in a study of beta chain features in type 1 diabetes. Sequenced material consisted of expressed TCRB transcripts (all of the isolated RNA was reverse transcribed). The method was immunoSEQ multiplex PCR; TCRdb's version includes in-frame clones alone and lacks a portion of them. The sample consists of around 140,000 clones, 10% of them appearing once. Sequencing was done on a sample of naive CD4+ T cells from blood. These receptors came from a man aged 18 to 35 in good health.

The rearrangement links TRBV18 to TRBJ1-2; TRBD1 is a possible D gene (5 bases). V was shortened by 1 base and J by 2 bases, with 11 bases between the two germline ends. The CDR3 length is 15 residues. Germline loops: CDR1 KGHSH, CDR2 LQKENI. The CDR3 sequence: CASSPLGRTNYGYTF. The DNA of the CDR3 is TGTGCCAGCTCACCACTAGGACGGACAAACTATGGCTACACCTTC.

In this sample, this clone turned up a few times. The rearrangement links TRBV6-1 to TRBJ1-2, with 7 bases matching TRBD1. CDR3 length: 15 residues. Per germline, CDR1 MNHNS and CDR2 SASEGT. The junction had 7 bases not matched to a gene; V was cut back by 4 bases and J by 2 bases. The CDR3 bases are TGTGCCAGCAGTGCCCAACCGGGACAGAACTATGGCTACACCTTC. Its protein is CASSAQPGQNYGYTF.

V gene TRBV27 combines with J gene TRBJ2-2, with D maybe TRBD1 (5 bases). V gave up 3 bases and J gave up 6 bases, with 11 bases separating them. CDR1 and CDR2 from the germline V gene are MNHEY and SMNVEV (reference sequence). CDR3 length: 14 amino acids. CDR3 sequence: CASSFQGGPGELFF. CDR3 DNA sequence: TGTGCCAGCAGTTTCCAGGGCGGTCCCGGGGAGCTGTTTTTT.

The chain employs TRBV5-1 and TRBJ2-3; D is perhaps TRBD1 (5 bases). Trimming removed 4 bases from V and 0 bases from J, with 9 bases in between. CDR1 is SGHRS and CDR2 is YFSETQ in the germline V gene. The CDR3 is 14 amino acids. CDR3 DNA sequence: TGCGCCAGCAGCAAGGACAAAAGCACAGATACGCAGTATTTT. Amino acid sequence: CASSKDKSTDTQYF.

The CDR3 DNA sequence: TGCGCCAGCAGCTTAGGGCGGGGGGGCCTTAATGAGCAGTTCTTC. This sequence encodes CASSLGRGGLNEQFF. The gene calls are TRBV5-1 and TRBJ2-1; 9 bases are a match to TRBD2. The germline V gene encodes CDR1 SGHRS and CDR2 YFSETQ. J gave up 7 bases and V 2 bases, and 7 bases lay outside the gene matches. The CDR3 runs 15 residues.

This clone was observed a few times. The CDR3 region has the DNA TGTGCCAGCAGAAGTAACCGGGACAGGGATTCAGATACGCAGTATTTT. Translating gives CASRSNRDRDSDTQYF. The chain combines TRBV7-2 with TRBJ2-3; 9 bases agree with TRBD1. This CDR3 is 16 amino acids long. The germline CDR1 and CDR2 sequences are SGHTA and FQGNSA. V was clipped by 6 bases and J by 4 bases; unmatched bases: 11.

This clone has only a few counts. This chain links TRBV27 with TRBJ1-4; possible D gene TRBD1, 6 bases. V lost 2 bases to trimming and J lost 5 bases, with 18 bases between them. The CDR3 is 17 amino acids. Looked up from germline, CDR1 is MNHEY and CDR2 is SMNVEV (reference sequence). In DNA, the CDR3 is TGTGCCAGCAGTTTAGCTAGGGGGAACGGGGGGAATGAAAAACTGTTTTTT. Translated, it gives CASSLARGNGGNEKLFF.

This chain connects TRBV5-4 to TRBJ1-5, with 8 bases that match TRBD1. J was trimmed by 6 bases and V by 4 bases; bases with no gene match: 9. The CDR3 consists of 15 residues. The germline gives CDR1 SGHNT, CDR2 YYREEE (reference sequence). The CDR3 DNA reads as TGTGCCAGCAGCCCCAGAGGCGGACAGGGTCAGCCCCAGCATTTT. It yields the protein CASSPRGGQGQPQHF.

This sequence joins TRBV5-1 and TRBJ2-7, with 12 positions matching TRBD2. From germline, CDR1 is SGHRS and CDR2 YFSETQ. V dropped 4 bases and J dropped 6; count of bases not matched to a gene: 14. The CDR3 has 17 residues. The CDR3 sequence is CASSPKTSGGQPVEQYF. As DNA, the CDR3 is TGCGCCAGCAGCCCGAAGACTAGCGGGGGCCAGCCGGTCGAGCAGTACTTC.

This clone was detected a few times. V usage is TRBV5-5 and J usage is TRBJ2-5; D not certain. The V end lost 0 bases, the J end lost 9 bases, and 18 bases lay between the germline ends. The length of the CDR3 is 15 residues. Per the germline V gene, CDR1 is SGHKS and CDR2 is YYEKEE (reference sequence). The chain's CDR3 is CASSLEHAAPAPQYF. The CDR3, as DNA: TGTGCCAGCAGCTTGGAACACGCGGCCCCGGCGCCCCAGTACTTC.

The chain has TRBV7-2 and TRBJ2-1, with TRBD2 matching over 16 bases. From germline, CDR1 is SGHTA and CDR2 FQGNSA. The CDR3 has 17 amino acids. J was trimmed by 7 bases and V by 2 bases; bases with no gene match: 5. The CDR3, as DNA: TGTGCCAGCAGCTTATACGGGACTAGCGGGGGGGAGAATGAGCAGTTCTTC. Translating gives CASSLYGTSGGENEQFF. The full variable domain, completed using reference TRBV7-2 and TRBJ2-1, is GAGVSQSPSNKVTEKGKDVELRCDPISGHTALYWYRQSLGQGLEFLIYFQGNSAPDKSGLPSDRFSAERTGGSVSTLTIQRTQQEDSAVYLCASSLYGTSGGENEQFFGPGTRLTVL.

This rearrangement joins TRBV2 to TRBJ1-2, with 7 bases that match TRBD1. The CDR3 runs 15 residues. Germline V gene data show CDR1 as SNHLY and CDR2 as FYNNEI. The junction had 9 bases not matched to a gene; V was cut back by 5 bases and J by 3 bases. The CDR3 here is CASSQGRGRDYGYTF. As DNA, the CDR3 is TGTGCCAGCAGTCAAGGAAGGGGGCGCGACTATGGCTACACCTTC.

The chain joins TRBV19 to TRBJ1-2, with TRBD1 matching 8 bases. J was trimmed by 3 bases and V by 3 bases; bases with no gene match: 18. From germline, CDR1 is LNHDA and CDR2 SQIVND (reference sequence). This CDR3 is 19 amino acids long. CDR3 in amino acids: CASSILSRGQASFDYGYTF. Written as DNA, the CDR3 is TGTGCCAGTAGTATTCTTTCTAGGGGACAGGCGTCCTTTGACTATGGCTACACCTTC.

This chain connects TRBV7-9 to TRBJ2-3; 8 bases fit TRBD1. The V segment lost 6 bases and the J segment 2 bases; nucleotides outside the gene matches: 10. Germline lookup yields CDR1 SEHNR and CDR2 FQNEAQ (reference sequence). The CDR3 totals 16 residues. CDR3 sequence: CASSSYRGYYTDTQYF. CDR3 DNA sequence: TGTGCCAGCAGTTCCTACAGGGGGTACTACACAGATACGCAGTATTTT.

The rearrangement uses TRBV11-2 and TRBJ1-2, with D tentatively TRBD1 (6 bases). Trimming shortened V by 1 base and J by 4 bases, and 16 bases separated the two germline ends. The CDR3 length is 16 residues. Germline values: CDR1 SGHAT, CDR2 FQNNGV. CDR3 region: CASSLGVGGGRYGYTF. Here the CDR3 DNA reads TGTGCCAGCAGCTTAGGGGTCGGCGGGGGCCGCTATGGCTACACCTTC.

This clone was seen repeatedly, ten times or more. This chain uses TRBV18 with TRBJ2-5, with D possibly matching TRBD1 (5 bases). Germline V CDR1 and CDR2: KGHSH, LQKENI. The CDR3 has 13 amino acids. The germline V and J ends were trimmed by 1 base and 5 bases, with 8 bases remaining between them. CDR3 in DNA: TGTGCCAGCTCACCACAGGGGCTGGAGACCCAGTACTTC. Its translation: CASSPQGLETQYF.